Listed below are T cell receptor beta chains from one sample, sequenced in a study of blood T cells in healthy people across ages. One entry per CDR3 protein results from TCRdb running MiXCR on the 5' RACE reads. The profile shows about 1.6 million distinct CDR3 sequences, 34% of them singletons. Source material: blood. Receptors were obtained from a woman in her thirties in good health. Both conserved end residues are part of each CDR3. Fields, in order: J gene, CDR3 length, V gene, clone size, D gene, CDR3 protein, CDR3 DNA. The D gene is left open where the match is weak. Clone size is not always given. Where it is, it says once, few, many or a class for expanded clones.

J gene: TRBJ1-2; CDR3 length: 12; V gene: TRBV20-1; clone size: few; D gene: .; CDR3 protein: CSAGGKGYGYTF; CDR3 DNA: TGCAGTGCTGGAGGGAAGGGCTATGGCTACACCTTC
J gene: TRBJ2-5; CDR3 length: 15; V gene: TRBV15; clone size: many; D gene: .; CDR3 protein: CATSRDPGPQETQYF; CDR3 DNA: TGTGCCACCAGCAGAGATCCCGGGCCCCAAGAGACCCAGTACTTC
J gene: TRBJ2-7; CDR3 length: 14; V gene: TRBV30; clone size: .; D gene: TRBD1; CDR3 protein: CAWNRDRGGYEQYF; CDR3 DNA: TGTGCCTGGAACCGGGACAGGGGAGGGTACGAGCAGTACTTC
J gene: TRBJ2-7; CDR3 length: 16; V gene: TRBV28; clone size: .; D gene: .; CDR3 protein: CAGSHTQAGSSYEQYF; CDR3 DNA: TGTGCCGGCAGCCACACTCAAGCAGGAAGCTCCTACGAGCAGTACTTC
J gene: TRBJ2-5; CDR3 length: 17; V gene: TRBV5-6; clone size: few; D gene: .; CDR3 protein: CASSLLSGLVSLETQYF; CDR3 DNA: TGTGCCAGCAGCCTACTATCGGGACTGGTTTCTCTGGAGACCCAGTACTTC
J gene: TRBJ2-1; CDR3 length: 14; V gene: TRBV12-3/TRBV12-4; clone size: many; D gene: TRBD2; CDR3 protein: CASAGGGGAHEQFF; CDR3 DNA: TGTGCCAGCGCAGGTGGCGGGGGGGCCCATGAGCAGTTCTTC
J gene: TRBJ2-5; CDR3 length: 12; V gene: TRBV2; clone size: .; D gene: .; CDR3 protein: CASSTDEETQYF; CDR3 DNA: TGTGCCAGCTCGACCGATGAGGAGACCCAGTACTTC
J gene: TRBJ2-7; CDR3 length: 14; V gene: TRBV12-3/TRBV12-4; clone size: .; D gene: TRBD2; CDR3 protein: CASSFGGISYEQYF; CDR3 DNA: TGTGCCAGCAGCTTCGGGGGGATCTCCTACGAGCAGTACTTC
J gene: TRBJ1-1; CDR3 length: 13; V gene: TRBV29-1; clone size: .; D gene: .; CDR3 protein: CSVEEVSNTEAFF; CDR3 DNA: TGCAGCGTTGAAGAAGTGTCAAACACTGAAGCTTTCTTT
J gene: TRBJ2-7; CDR3 length: 14; V gene: TRBV27; clone size: .; D gene: .; CDR3 protein: CASSLSGTHYEQYF; CDR3 DNA: TGTGCCAGCAGTTTATCGGGAACCCACTACGAGCAGTACTTC
J gene: TRBJ1-6; CDR3 length: 16; V gene: TRBV20-1; clone size: few; D gene: TRBD1; CDR3 protein: CSAREFEGTGNSPLHF; CDR3 DNA: TGCAGTGCTAGAGAGTTCGAGGGGACAGGAAATTCACCCCTCCACTTT
J gene: TRBJ2-5; CDR3 length: 17; V gene: TRBV6-6; clone size: .; D gene: TRBD1; CDR3 protein: CASIPGQGANTKETQYF; CDR3 DNA: TGTGCCAGCATCCCGGGACAGGGGGCGAACACAAAAGAGACCCAGTACTTC
J gene: TRBJ2-1; CDR3 length: 18; V gene: TRBV20-1; clone size: once; D gene: TRBD2; CDR3 protein: CSARDEAGASGAPNEQFF; CDR3 DNA: TGCAGTGCTAGAGATGAGGCCGGGGCTAGCGGGGCCCCGAATGAGCAGTTCTTC
J gene: TRBJ2-7; CDR3 length: 16; V gene: TRBV20-1; clone size: .; D gene: TRBD2; CDR3 protein: CSARDLGNGRTHEQYF; CDR3 DNA: TGCAGTGCTAGAGATCTGGGCAACGGGAGGACCCACGAGCAGTACTTC
J gene: TRBJ2-1; CDR3 length: 18; V gene: TRBV7-9; clone size: few; D gene: .; CDR3 protein: CASSQLIRDLNSFHEQFF; CDR3 DNA: TGTGCCAGCAGCCAATTAATCCGGGACTTAAACTCTTTCCATGAGCAGTTCTTC
J gene: TRBJ2-1; CDR3 length: 12; V gene: TRBV4-2; clone size: many; D gene: .; CDR3 protein: CASRGVGGEQFF; CDR3 DNA: TGTGCCAGCAGAGGCGTGGGTGGTGAGCAGTTCTTC
J gene: TRBJ2-1; CDR3 length: 16; V gene: TRBV5-1; clone size: .; D gene: TRBD2; CDR3 protein: CASSPRAGTSLSEQFF; CDR3 DNA: TGCGCCAGCAGCCCTAGAGCCGGGACTAGCTTAAGTGAGCAGTTCTTC
J gene: TRBJ1-4; CDR3 length: 15; V gene: TRBV2; clone size: few; D gene: .; CDR3 protein: CASSVEDMTNEKLFF; CDR3 DNA: TGTGCCAGCAGTGTCGAAGATATGACTAATGAAAAACTGTTTTTT
J gene: TRBJ2-2; CDR3 length: 16; V gene: TRBV10-3; clone size: .; D gene: .; CDR3 protein: CAISESRGRITGELFF; CDR3 DNA: TGTGCCATCAGTGAGTCTAGAGGGAGGATCACCGGGGAGCTGTTTTTT
J gene: TRBJ2-1; CDR3 length: 15; V gene: TRBV7-3; clone size: .; D gene: .; CDR3 protein: CASSLDRGTHNEQFF; CDR3 DNA: TGTGCCAGCAGCTTAGACCGGGGGACCCACAATGAGCAGTTCTTC
J gene: TRBJ1-6; CDR3 length: 14; V gene: TRBV4-1; clone size: .; D gene: .; CDR3 protein: CASRPGPGNSPLHF; CDR3 DNA: TGCGCCAGCAGACCGGGCCCGGGGAATTCACCCCTCCACTTT
J gene: TRBJ1-4; CDR3 length: 16; V gene: TRBV12-3/TRBV12-4; clone size: few; D gene: TRBD1; CDR3 protein: CASSLGTAPTNEKLFF; CDR3 DNA: TGTGCCAGCAGTCTCGGGACAGCTCCAACTAATGAAAAACTGTTTTTT
J gene: TRBJ1-5; CDR3 length: 18; V gene: TRBV4-1; clone size: .; D gene: .; CDR3 protein: CASNQGLGGGGQSQPQHF; CDR3 DNA: TGCGCCAGCAACCAAGGACTGGGGGGCGGGGGACAAAGTCAGCCCCAGCATTTT
J gene: TRBJ2-7; CDR3 length: 15; V gene: TRBV7-2; clone size: few; D gene: TRBD1; CDR3 protein: CASSSPGQGASSQYF; CDR3 DNA: TGTGCCAGCAGCTCACCGGGACAGGGGGCGTCTTCGCAGTACTTC
J gene: TRBJ2-1; CDR3 length: 15; V gene: TRBV7-9; clone size: few; D gene: .; CDR3 protein: CASSLAKRVGNEQFF; CDR3 DNA: TGTGCCAGCAGCTTAGCGAAACGGGTAGGCAATGAGCAGTTCTTC
J gene: TRBJ2-5; CDR3 length: 15; V gene: TRBV15; clone size: .; D gene: .; CDR3 protein: CATSRDLTGQETQYF; CDR3 DNA: TGTGCCACCAGCAGAGATCTTACGGGGCAAGAGACCCAGTACTTC
J gene: TRBJ2-5; CDR3 length: 13; V gene: TRBV20-1; clone size: many; D gene: TRBD2; CDR3 protein: CSASLAGGETQYF; CDR3 DNA: TGCAGTGCTAGTCTGGCGGGAGGAGAGACCCAGTACTTC
J gene: TRBJ1-2; CDR3 length: 13; V gene: TRBV6-2/TRBV6-3; clone size: few; D gene: .; CDR3 protein: CASSYSLPGGYTF; CDR3 DNA: TGTGCCAGCAGTTACTCTCTCCCGGGAGGCTACACCTTC
J gene: TRBJ2-3; CDR3 length: 17; V gene: TRBV20-1; clone size: .; D gene: TRBD2; CDR3 protein: CSAKRLAGGPSTDTQYF; CDR3 DNA: TGCAGTGCAAAGCGACTAGCGGGAGGGCCTAGCACAGATACGCAGTATTTT
J gene: TRBJ2-7; CDR3 length: 18; V gene: TRBV27; clone size: .; D gene: .; CDR3 protein: CASSFVWRNRDHSYEQYF; CDR3 DNA: TGTGCCAGCAGTTTTGTTTGGCGAAACCGGGATCACTCCTACGAGCAGTACTTC
J gene: TRBJ2-4; CDR3 length: 12; V gene: TRBV2; clone size: .; D gene: .; CDR3 protein: CASSELVGIQYF; CDR3 DNA: TGTGCCAGCAGTGAACTCGTTGGCATTCAGTACTTC
J gene: TRBJ2-7; CDR3 length: 15; V gene: TRBV10-3; clone size: many; D gene: TRBD1; CDR3 protein: CATSYPGQGSYEQYF; CDR3 DNA: TGTGCCACCTCCTACCCGGGACAGGGGTCCTACGAGCAGTACTTC
J gene: TRBJ2-5; CDR3 length: 14; V gene: TRBV10-3; clone size: .; D gene: .; CDR3 protein: CAISEYRARETQYF; CDR3 DNA: TGTGCCATCAGTGAGTACAGGGCCCGAGAGACCCAGTACTTC
J gene: TRBJ1-2; CDR3 length: 14; V gene: TRBV7-9; clone size: .; D gene: .; CDR3 protein: CATLGVWEAYGYTF; CDR3 DNA: TGTGCCACTCTGGGGGTATGGGAGGCCTATGGCTACACCTTC
J gene: TRBJ1-2; CDR3 length: 16; V gene: TRBV4-1; clone size: many; D gene: .; CDR3 protein: CASSQEGSGISYGYTF; CDR3 DNA: TGCGCCAGCAGCCAAGAGGGGTCAGGGATCAGCTATGGCTACACCTTC
J gene: TRBJ2-1; CDR3 length: 16; V gene: TRBV10-3; clone size: many; D gene: TRBD2; CDR3 protein: CAISESSGSSSNEQFF; CDR3 DNA: TGTGCCATCAGTGAGTCGAGCGGGAGTTCCTCGAATGAGCAGTTCTTC
J gene: TRBJ1-4; CDR3 length: 15; V gene: TRBV4-1; clone size: .; D gene: .; CDR3 protein: CASSRRTTTNEKLFF; CDR3 DNA: TGCGCCAGCAGCCGACGGACCACAACTAATGAAAAACTGTTTTTT
J gene: TRBJ2-7; CDR3 length: 13; V gene: TRBV7-8; clone size: few; D gene: .; CDR3 protein: CASGRGSYNEQYF; CDR3 DNA: TGTGCCAGCGGCCGGGGGTCCTACAATGAGCAGTACTTC
J gene: TRBJ1-4; CDR3 length: 17; V gene: TRBV5-1; clone size: .; D gene: TRBD1; CDR3 protein: CASSRTGTVDFNEKLFF; CDR3 DNA: TGCGCCAGCAGCAGAACCGGGACAGTCGACTTTAATGAAAAACTGTTTTTT
J gene: TRBJ1-5; CDR3 length: 17; V gene: TRBV12-3/TRBV12-4; clone size: few; D gene: .; CDR3 protein: CASTTGPSTYSNQPQHF; CDR3 DNA: TGTGCCAGCACAACGGGACCCTCGACGTATAGCAATCAGCCCCAGCATTTT
J gene: TRBJ2-1; CDR3 length: 16; V gene: TRBV6-5; clone size: few; D gene: TRBD2; CDR3 protein: CASSYPILAGGNEQFF; CDR3 DNA: TGTGCCAGCAGTTACCCGATCCTAGCGGGGGGAAATGAGCAGTTCTTC
J gene: TRBJ1-5; CDR3 length: 14; V gene: TRBV30; clone size: .; D gene: .; CDR3 protein: CAWNVVGNGQPQHF; CDR3 DNA: TGTGCCTGGAATGTGGTAGGGAACGGTCAGCCCCAGCATTTT
J gene: TRBJ1-2; CDR3 length: 13; V gene: TRBV30; clone size: .; D gene: .; CDR3 protein: CAWSDAGIFGYTF; CDR3 DNA: TGTGCCTGGAGTGATGCAGGGATATTCGGCTACACCTTC
J gene: TRBJ1-1; CDR3 length: 14; V gene: TRBV6-2/TRBV6-3; clone size: .; D gene: .; CDR3 protein: CASRPTGLNTEAFF; CDR3 DNA: TGTGCCAGCAGGCCGACAGGATTGAACACTGAAGCTTTCTTT
J gene: TRBJ1-5; CDR3 length: 17; V gene: TRBV4-1; clone size: .; D gene: .; CDR3 protein: CASSQGGAGRSNQPQHF; CDR3 DNA: TGCGCCAGCAGCCAAGGAGGGGCGGGAAGGAGCAATCAGCCCCAGCATTTT
J gene: TRBJ1-1; CDR3 length: 13; V gene: TRBV3-1; clone size: .; D gene: .; CDR3 protein: CASSQGWRREAFF; CDR3 DNA: TGTGCCAGCAGCCAGGGATGGAGACGGGAAGCTTTCTTT
J gene: TRBJ1-5; CDR3 length: 15; V gene: TRBV5-8; clone size: .; D gene: .; CDR3 protein: CASSSDWGVYQPQHF; CDR3 DNA: TGTGCCAGCAGCTCCGACTGGGGCGTTTATCAGCCCCAGCATTTT
J gene: TRBJ1-1; CDR3 length: 13; V gene: TRBV29-1; clone size: .; D gene: TRBD1; CDR3 protein: CSAVDRGATEAFF; CDR3 DNA: TGCAGCGCCGTTGACAGGGGAGCGACTGAAGCTTTCTTT
J gene: TRBJ1-2; CDR3 length: 13; V gene: TRBV27; clone size: .; D gene: .; CDR3 protein: CASGPTELGGYTF; CDR3 DNA: TGTGCCAGCGGTCCAACAGAGCTCGGGGGCTACACCTTC
J gene: TRBJ2-1; CDR3 length: 15; V gene: TRBV18; clone size: .; D gene: .; CDR3 protein: CASSLGTLPYNEQFF; CDR3 DNA: TGTGCCAGCTCCCTAGGGACTCTCCCCTACAATGAGCAGTTCTTC
J gene: TRBJ1-4; CDR3 length: 17; V gene: TRBV20-1; clone size: few; D gene: TRBD1; CDR3 protein: CSASYPGGAIMNEKLFF; CDR3 DNA: TGCAGTGCTAGTTACCCAGGGGGCGCGATAATGAATGAAAAACTGTTTTTT
J gene: TRBJ1-2; CDR3 length: 12; V gene: TRBV25-1; clone size: few; D gene: TRBD1; CDR3 protein: CATEQGAGGYTF; CDR3 DNA: TGTGCCACCGAACAGGGGGCGGGTGGCTACACCTTC
J gene: TRBJ2-7; CDR3 length: 13; V gene: TRBV3-1; clone size: few; D gene: .; CDR3 protein: CASSHWGSEEQYF; CDR3 DNA: TGTGCCAGCAGCCACTGGGGGAGTGAGGAGCAGTACTTC
J gene: TRBJ2-7; CDR3 length: 14; V gene: TRBV7-6; clone size: few; D gene: .; CDR3 protein: CASSLVVRLGEQYF; CDR3 DNA: TGTGCCAGCAGCTTAGTGGTGAGACTGGGCGAGCAGTACTTC
J gene: TRBJ2-6; CDR3 length: 14; V gene: TRBV9; clone size: .; D gene: .; CDR3 protein: CASSSRSGANVPTF; CDR3 DNA: TGTGCCAGCAGCTCGAGATCTGGGGCCAACGTCCCGACTTTC
J gene: TRBJ1-5; CDR3 length: 15; V gene: TRBV18; clone size: .; D gene: .; CDR3 protein: CASSRARASNQPQHF; CDR3 DNA: TGTGCCAGCTCACGGGCTAGGGCTAGCAATCAGCCCCAGCATTTT
J gene: TRBJ2-5; CDR3 length: 12; V gene: TRBV12-3/TRBV12-4; clone size: many; D gene: .; CDR3 protein: CASSLADMLGYF; CDR3 DNA: TGTGCCAGCAGTTTAGCGGACATGCTCGGGTACTTC
J gene: TRBJ2-7; CDR3 length: 14; V gene: TRBV3-1; clone size: .; D gene: .; CDR3 protein: CASSQGKTSYEQYF; CDR3 DNA: TGTGCCAGCAGCCAAGGCAAAACCAGCTACGAGCAGTACTTC
J gene: TRBJ1-1; CDR3 length: 17; V gene: TRBV4-1; clone size: few; D gene: .; CDR3 protein: CASSQLPGLHGKPEAFF; CDR3 DNA: TGCGCCAGCAGCCAGTTGCCGGGACTCCATGGAAAACCTGAAGCTTTCTTT
J gene: TRBJ1-4; CDR3 length: 13; V gene: TRBV29-1; clone size: .; D gene: .; CDR3 protein: CSVYGVGSEKLFF; CDR3 DNA: TGCAGCGTTTACGGGGTGGGTAGCGAAAAACTGTTTTTT